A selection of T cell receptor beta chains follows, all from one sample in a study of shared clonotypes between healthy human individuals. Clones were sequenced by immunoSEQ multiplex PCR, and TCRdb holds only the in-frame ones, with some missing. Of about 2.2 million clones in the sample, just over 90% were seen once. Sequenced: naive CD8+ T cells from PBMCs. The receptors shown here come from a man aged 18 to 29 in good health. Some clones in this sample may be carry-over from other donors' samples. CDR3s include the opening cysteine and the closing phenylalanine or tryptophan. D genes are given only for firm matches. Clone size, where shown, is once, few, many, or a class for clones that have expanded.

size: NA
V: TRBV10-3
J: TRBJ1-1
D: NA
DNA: TGTGCCATCAGAGTAGGGATCGGCCCGAACACTGAAGCTTTCTTT
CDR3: CAIRVGIGPNTEAFF

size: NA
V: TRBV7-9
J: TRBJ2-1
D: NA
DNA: TGTGCCAGCAGCTTAGGGCACAACAATGAGCAGTTCTTC
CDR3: CASSLGHNNEQFF

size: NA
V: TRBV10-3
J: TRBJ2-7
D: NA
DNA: TGTGCCATCAGTGAGAAGAGGGGGGAGCGGTTTAGCTCCTACGAGCAGTACTTC
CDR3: CAISEKRGERFSSYEQYF

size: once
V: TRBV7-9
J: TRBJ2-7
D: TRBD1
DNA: TGTGCCAGCAGCTCCGCACAGGGGGACACCTACGAGCAGTACTTC
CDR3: CASSSAQGDTYEQYF

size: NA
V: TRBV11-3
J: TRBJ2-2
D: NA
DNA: TGTGCCAGCAGCTTAGTTTCTCGGAGGGAGGTGAGCACCGGGGAGCTGTTTTTT
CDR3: CASSLVSRREVSTGELFF

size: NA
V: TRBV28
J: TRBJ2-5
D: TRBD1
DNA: TGTGCCAGCAGTTTATCCCTTCGACAGGGACAAGAGACCCAGTACTTC
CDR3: CASSLSLRQGQETQYF

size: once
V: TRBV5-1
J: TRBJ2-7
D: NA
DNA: TGCGCCAGCAGCTTGGCCGCCCCGGCACTCTCCTACGAGCAGTACTTC
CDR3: CASSLAAPALSYEQYF

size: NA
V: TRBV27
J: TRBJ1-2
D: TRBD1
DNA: TGTGCCAGCAGTATCTCAGGGGGCCGATACTATGGCTACACCTTC
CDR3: CASSISGGRYYGYTF

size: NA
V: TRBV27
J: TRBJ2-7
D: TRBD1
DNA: TGTGCCAGCAGTCGAGCCGGGACAGCCGCCCGCGAGCAGTACTTC
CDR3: CASSRAGTAAREQYF

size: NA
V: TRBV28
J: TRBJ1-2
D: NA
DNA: TGTGCCAGCAGTCCCCGAACTTCCAAGGGGGGACATGGCTACACCTTC
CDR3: CASSPRTSKGGHGYTF

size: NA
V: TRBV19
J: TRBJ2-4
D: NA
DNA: TGTGCCAGTAGTGAAAGGACGGTCGGCCCTTTTAAGTACTTC
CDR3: CASSERTVGPFKYF

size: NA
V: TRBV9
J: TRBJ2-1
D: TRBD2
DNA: TGTGCCAGCAGCCCGCGGGGGACTAGCGGGAGTCTATGGGAGCAGTTCTTC
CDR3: CASSPRGTSGSLWEQFF

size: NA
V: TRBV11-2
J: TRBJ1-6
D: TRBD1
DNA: TGTGCCAGCAGCTCCCGGGACAGGGAGACCTATAATTCACCCCTCCACTTT
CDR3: CASSSRDRETYNSPLHF

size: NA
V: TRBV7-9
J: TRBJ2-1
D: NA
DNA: TGTGCCAGCAGCTTAGTGGGGGTCGATGAGCAGTTCTTC
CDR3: CASSLVGVDEQFF

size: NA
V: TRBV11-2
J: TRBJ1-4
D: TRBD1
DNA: TGTGCCAGCAGCTCCGGGGGACAGCTTAATGAAAAACTGTTTTTT
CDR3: CASSSGGQLNEKLFF

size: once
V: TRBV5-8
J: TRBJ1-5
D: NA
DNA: TGTGCCAGCAGCTTGGTTGGGGATCAGCCCCAGCATTTT
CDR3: CASSLVGDQPQHF

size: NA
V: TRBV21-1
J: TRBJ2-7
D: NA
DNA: TGTGCCAGCAGCAAAGAGGGGACATTGCCGGGCGAGCAGTACTTC
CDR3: CASSKEGTLPGEQYF

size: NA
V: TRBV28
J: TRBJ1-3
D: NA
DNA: TGTGCCAGCAGTTACCACGTTATGGGAAAAGGAAACACCATATATTTT
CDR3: CASSYHVMGKGNTIYF

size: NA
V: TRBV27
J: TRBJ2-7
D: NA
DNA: TGTGCCAGCAAAACAGGGCTTGAGCAGTACTTC
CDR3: CASKTGLEQYF

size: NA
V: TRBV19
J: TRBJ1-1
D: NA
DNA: TGTGCCAGTAAGCGGGGAACTGAAGCTTTCTTT
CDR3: CASKRGTEAFF

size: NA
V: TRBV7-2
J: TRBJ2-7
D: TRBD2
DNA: TGTGCCAGCAGCTCTGGGGGAGGGCCCTCCTACGAGCAGTACTTC
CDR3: CASSSGGGPSYEQYF

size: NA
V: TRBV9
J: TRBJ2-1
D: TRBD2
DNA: TGTGCCAGCAGCTCGGGACTAGCCTACAATGAGCAGTTCTTC
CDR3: CASSSGLAYNEQFF